This T cell receptor (beta chain) was recovered during a study of shared clonotypes between healthy human individuals. Study summary: Used for every donor were three CD4 naive, three CD4 memory, two CD8 naive and one CD8 memory plate.

Notes on this clone: Its matching antigen is unknown.

Sequencing used immunoSEQ multiplex PCR; TCRdb keeps in-frame clones, though not all of them. The sample shows some 1 million clones, 65% to 75% of them seen only once. Study outcomes and limitations: The study found roughly 5% of naive CD4 clonotypes shared across a handful of donors. Naive subsets generally exceeded memory subsets in estimated richness. Non-shared clonotypes displayed generation probabilities falling below those of clonotypes present in all four donors.

Sequences were obtained from memory CD4+ T cells sorted from blood. The subset here: CD45RA-negative fraction. The sequence came from a young man in good health.

The CDR3 reads CASSREGQGRFEQYF. The DNA of the CDR3 is TGTGCCAGCAGTAGGGAGGGACAGGGGAGGTTCGAGCAGTACTTC. The chain couples TRBV6-5 to TRBJ2-7; 10 bases fit TRBD1. CDR3 length: 15 amino acids. The germline CDR1 and CDR2 sequences are MNHEY and SVGAGI. The trim removed 5 bases at V and 6 bases at J, leaving 10 bases unmatched.